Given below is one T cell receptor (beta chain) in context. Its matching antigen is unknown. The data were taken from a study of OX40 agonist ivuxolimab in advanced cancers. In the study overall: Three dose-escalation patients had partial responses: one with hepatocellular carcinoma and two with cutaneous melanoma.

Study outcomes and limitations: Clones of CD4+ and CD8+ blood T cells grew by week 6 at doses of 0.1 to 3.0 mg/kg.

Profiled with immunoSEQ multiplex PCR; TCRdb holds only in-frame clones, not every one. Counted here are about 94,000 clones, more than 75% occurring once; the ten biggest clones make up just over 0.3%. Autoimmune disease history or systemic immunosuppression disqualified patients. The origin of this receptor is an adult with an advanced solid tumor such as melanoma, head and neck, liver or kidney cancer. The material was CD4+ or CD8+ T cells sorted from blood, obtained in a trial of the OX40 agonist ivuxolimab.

The CDR3 DNA is TGCGCCAGCAGCTTGGAAAGAGGGACAGCGTATGGCTACACCTTC. Encoded protein: CASSLERGTAYGYTF. The chain employs TRBV5-1 and TRBJ1-2, with 7 bases matching TRBD1. Trimming cost V 0 bases and J 5 bases; bases outside gene matches: 7. Germline V gene lookup returns CDR1 SGHRS and CDR2 YFSETQ. The CDR3 runs 15 residues.